This TCR beta chain came from a study of cytomegalovirus exposure and HLA in healthy donors. Regarding the study as a whole: A later analysis found TCR association rates differed by HLA locus, highest for DRB1 and lowest for HLA-C. Among the CMV-associated chains, a few were confirmed in vitro as specific for CMV antigens. Per a later analysis, HLA-associated TCR beta chains showed more clonal expansion than other, equally common TCR beta chains. Common viral pathogens were later found to be apparently linked to several of the most significant clusters.

Germline values: CDR1 SNHLY, CDR2 FYNNEI. This CDR3 spans 15 amino acids. Trimming took off 1 base at V and 2 bases at J, with 12 bases between the two ends. Worth noting for this clone: What it binds is not known.

Use of 60 Vbeta and 13 Jbeta primers characterized the PCR. Sequenced by immunoSEQ multiplex PCR; TCRdb stores in-frame clones only, minus some. This table lists 150,000 or so clones. The chain carries TRBV2 and TRBJ2-7; D is possibly TRBD1 (5 bases). This sequence originates from a woman aged 55-70 years in good health and CMV-seronegative. Sequenced: PBMCs. As DNA, the CDR3 is TGTGCCAGCAGTGAAGAGGGGAAGGGTCCCTACGAGCAGTACTTC. It encodes CASSEEGKGPYEQYF.